Detailed here is one TCR beta chain. In the authors' workflow: Estimates of nucleated cell counts were drawn from the amplification of reference gene primers. The data were produced by immunoSEQ multiplex PCR, yet TCRdb's version contains in-frame clones alone and is incomplete. V and J calls plus clone size are reproduced from that table; the DNA served to infer D and trimming. The sample consists of about half a million clones, 70% to 90% of them appearing once. This specimen comes from a study of blood T cell repertoires in COVID-19. At the level of the study: Sources were T cells, B-cell-depleted T cells, or PBMCs; the material itself was cDNA or gDNA.

Looked up from germline, CDR1 is LGHNA and CDR2 is YNFKEQ. J gave up 7 bases and V 3 bases, and 4 bases lay outside the gene matches. The CDR3 is 14 amino acids. This chain links TRBV4-2 with TRBJ1-4, with 8 positions matching TRBD1. Sequenced input: peripheral blood. The TCR originated in a human donor in a cohort sampled during active COVID-19. The CDR3 sequence: CASSQGTGTEKLFF. In DNA, the CDR3 is TGTGCCAGCAGCCAGGGGACAGGTACTGAAAAACTGTTTTTT.